These 19 T cell receptor beta chains were sequenced from one sample in a study of blood T cell repertoires in COVID-19 (TCRdb year 2020). The method was the immunoSEQ multiplex PCR assay. Imported from immuneACCESS, the table was reduced by TCRdb to in-frame sequences with V and J called. These copies leave out some clones; in studies compared against another copy, an unresolved V gene accounts for under half, and the cause of the remainder is not known. The sample has approximately 230,000 clones on record, roughly 88% of them singletons. More than 1.2% of the sample is taken by the ten largest. The sample was peripheral blood. These receptors all come from an elderly man with acute or convalescent COVID-19.

This clone was recorded many times. V is TRBV9 and J is TRBJ1-2; 8 nucleotides agree with TRBD1. This CDR3 has 13 residues. Germline CDR1 reads SGDLS; CDR2 reads YYNGEE. V dropped 4 bases and J dropped 8; count of bases not matched to a gene: 7. This CDR3 is CASSQTGVGGYTF. CDR3 DNA sequence: TGTGCCAGCAGCCAGACAGGGGTAGGGGGCTACACCTTC.

V and J are TRBV5-1 and TRBJ1-4; weak D call: TRBD1 (5 bases). Germline V gene data show CDR1 as SGHRS and CDR2 as YFSETQ. CDR3 length: 13 residues. Between the trimmed V and J ends, which lost 4 bases and 7 bases, there was a span of 11 bases. The CDR3 nucleotides are TGCGCCAGCAGCGAAGGGGTTGGTGAAAAACTGTTTTTT. It is translated as CASSEGVGEKLFF.

The J gene is TRBJ1-4, the V gene TRBV2; 9 bases fit TRBD1. The CDR3 sequence is 14 residues long. Germline V gene data show CDR1 as SNHLY and CDR2 as FYNNEI. V gave up 1 base and J gave up 7 bases; unmatched junction bases: 1. The CDR3 sequence is CASSEGTGVEKLFF. The CDR3 nucleotides are TGTGCCAGCAGTGAAGGGACAGGGGTTGAAAAACTGTTTTTT.

V is TRBV28 and J is TRBJ2-3, with D maybe TRBD1 (6 bases). This CDR3 comprises 13 residues. V lost 7 bases and J lost 1, with 9 bases in between. Germline values: CDR1 MDHEN, CDR2 SYDVKM. The CDR3 coding sequence is TGTGCCAGCACCGCAGGGGGCACAGATACGCAGTATTTT. Protein: CASTAGGTDTQYF.

V usage is TRBV7-2 and J usage is TRBJ1-5; D not certain. The CDR3 consists of 14 residues. V was pared by 4 bases and J by 11 bases, with 18 bases between. In germline, CDR1 is SGHTA, CDR2 FQGNSA. The CDR3 DNA is TGTGCCAGCAGCTCCTCAGCCACCGCGGAAGCCCAGCATTTT. Its protein is CASSSSATAEAQHF.

Only one count was recorded for this clone. Other DNA sequences in this specimen translate into the identical CDR3. This chain uses TRBV5-4 with TRBJ2-5; TRBD1 agrees at 7 bases. Germline loops: CDR1 SGHNT, CDR2 YYREEE (reference sequence). The CDR3 is made up of 13 amino acids. The trim removed 2 bases at V and 3 bases at J, leaving 1 base unmatched. CDR3 sequence (DNA): TGTGCCAGCAGCTTTACAGGGGAAGAGACCCAGTACTTC. Amino acid sequence: CASSFTGEETQYF.

The chain is built from TRBV7-9 and TRBJ1-4, with TRBD1 matching over 8 bases. The V and J ends lost 5 bases and 8 bases, in that order; junction bases with no gene match: 13. Germline V gene sequence: CDR1 SEHNR, CDR2 FQNEAQ (reference sequence). This CDR3 contains 16 residues. The DNA of the CDR3 is TGTGCCAGCAGCCATGGAGATGACAGGGGAAGGGAAAAACTGTTTTTT. Its protein product is CASSHGDDRGREKLFF.

The chain joins TRBV19 to TRBJ1-5, with a possible D match to TRBD1 (6 bases). V was shortened by 6 bases and J by 3 bases, with 9 bases between the two germline ends. The CDR3 is made up of 13 amino acids. Germline CDR1 and CDR2: LNHDA and SQIVND (reference sequence). The CDR3 DNA is TGTGCCAGTAGGGGGGCTTTCAATCAGCCCCAGCATTTT. This translates into CASRGAFNQPQHF.

The chain is built from TRBV5-6 and TRBJ2-7, with D possibly matching TRBD2 (5 bases). This CDR3 is 15 amino acids long. Germline V gene data show CDR1 as SGHDT and CDR2 as YYEEEE. V lost 4 bases and J lost 1, with 15 bases in between. The CDR3 coding sequence is TGTGCCAGCAGCGAGGGATCTTACCGGTCCTACGAGCAGTACTTC. Protein sequence: CASSEGSYRSYEQYF.

This chain uses TRBV6-5 with TRBJ1-5; perhaps TRBD1 as D (6 bases). CDR3 length equals 14 residues. V was shortened by 5 bases and J by 2 bases, with 10 bases between the two germline ends. CDR1 MNHEY and CDR2 SVGAGI come from the germline V gene. The CDR3 region has the DNA TGTGCCAGCAGTCTCCCAGGGGGCAATCAGCCCCAGCATTTT. Protein product: CASSLPGGNQPQHF.

The chain carries TRBV19 and TRBJ2-7, with 7 positions matching TRBD1. CDR3 size: 15 residues. The V and J ends lost 4 bases and 5 bases, in that order; junction bases with no gene match: 11. Looked up from germline, CDR1 is LNHDA and CDR2 is SQIVND (reference sequence). For the CDR3, the DNA is TGTGCCAGTAGTACGATTCAGACAGGGATCAACGAGCAGTACTTC. Its translation is CASSTIQTGINEQYF.

The J gene is TRBJ2-1, the V gene TRBV11-1; 10 bases are a match to TRBD2. V lost 5 bases and J lost 7; bases outside the gene matches: 8. This CDR3 is built from 15 residues. From germline, CDR1 is SGHAT and CDR2 FQDESV (reference sequence). This CDR3 reads CASSQRAGGGNEQFF. In DNA form, the CDR3 reads TGTGCCAGCAGCCAAAGAGCGGGAGGGGGGAATGAGCAGTTCTTC.

The CDR3: CASSLAGGGYTF. The CDR3 DNA sequence: TGTGCCAGCAGCTTAGCCGGGGGTGGCTACACCTTC. The chain is built from TRBV7-8 and TRBJ1-2; maybe TRBD1 (5 bases). CDR1 and CDR2 (germline): SGHVS, FQNEAQ. The CDR3 consists of 12 residues. V lost 0 bases and J lost 7, with 6 bases in between. Based on the CDR3 plus reference TRBV7-8 and TRBJ1-2, the full variable domain is GAGVSQSPRYKVAKRGQDVALRCDPISGHVSLFWYQQALGQGPEFLTYFQNEAQLDKSGLPSDRFFAERPEGSVSTLKIQRTQQEDSAVYLCASSLAGGGYTFGSGTRLTVV.

V gene TRBV9 combines with J gene TRBJ2-7, with TRBD2 as a possible D gene (7 bases). This CDR3 region has 15 residues. Germline values: CDR1 SGDLS, CDR2 YYNGEE. V lost 4 bases and J 5 bases, leaving 19 bases between the germline ends. The chain's CDR3 is CASSPRTAGLHEQYF. The CDR3 DNA reads TGTGCCAGCAGCCCCCGGACAGCGGGACTACACGAGCAGTACTTC.

A few counts support this clone. This same CDR3 is encoded by further DNA sequences in the sample. This chain links TRBV15 with TRBJ2-1; 11 positions match TRBD2. CDR3 length equals 15 residues. With V trimmed by 3 bases and J by 4 bases, 2 bases remained unmatched. CDR1 is LNHNV, CDR2 YYDKDF, per germline (reference sequence). The chain's CDR3 is CATSRASGRYNEQFF. The CDR3 region has the DNA TGTGCCACCAGCAGGGCTAGCGGGAGGTACAATGAGCAGTTCTTC.

V is TRBV7-2 and J is TRBJ2-1, with 12 bases fitting TRBD2. The CDR3 loop spans 16 amino acids. Germline trimming cut 5 bases from V and 5 bases from J; bases unmatched to any gene: 7. The germline V gene has CDR1 SGHTA and CDR2 FQGNSA. The CDR3 nucleotides read TGTGCCAGCAGCGGGACTAGCGGGCGAGTTAACAATGAGCAGTTCTTC. As protein: CASSGTSGRVNNEQFF.

The chain uses TRBV5-1 and TRBJ2-5; no definite D call. Trimming shortened V by 0 bases and J by 1 base, and 7 bases separated the two germline ends. Germline values: CDR1 SGHRS, CDR2 YFSETQ. The CDR3 is made up of 14 amino acids. CDR3 residues: CASSLAASQETQYF. The CDR3 DNA reads TGCGCCAGCAGCTTGGCCGCCAGCCAAGAGACCCAGTACTTC.

This chain links TRBV7-2 with TRBJ2-3, with D possibly being TRBD1 (5 bases). Germline lookup yields CDR1 SGHTA and CDR2 FQGNSA. The CDR3 is made up of 12 amino acids. Trimming took 1 base from V and 7 from J, leaving 6 bases between them. The CDR3 region is CASSLVDNTQYF. The CDR3 DNA follows: TGTGCCAGCAGCTTAGTGGACAATACGCAGTATTTT. The full variable domain, with the rest looked up from reference TRBV7-2 and TRBJ2-3, is GAGVSQSPSNKVTEKGKDVELRCDPISGHTALYWYRQSLGQGLEFLIYFQGNSAPDKSGLPSDRFSAERTGGSVSTLTIQRTQQEDSAVYLCASSLVDNTQYFGPGTRLTVL.

This chain connects TRBV6-6 to TRBJ1-5, with 8 bases lining up with TRBD1. This CDR3 is 15 amino acids long. In germline, CDR1 is MNHNY, CDR2 SVGAGI (reference sequence). After removal of 6 bases from V and 2 bases from J, the junction contained 6 bases not matched to a gene. CDR3 nucleotide sequence: TGTGCCAGCAGCCTCCAGGGGGCTGGCAATCAGCCCCAGCATTTT. This sequence encodes CASSLQGAGNQPQHF.